This T cell receptor beta chain was captured in a study of quantifying T cell responses using KT2 cells. Across the study: TCR alpha and beta constant-region primers primed reverse transcription of RNA.

Per the germline V gene, CDR1 is SNHLY and CDR2 is FYNNEI. The J segment lost 1 base and the V segment lost 1 base, leaving 8 bases of the junction unmatched. The length of the CDR3 is 17 residues. An oligo carrying a UMI was ligated to the cDNA 3' end. An equimolar mix of RC1.1 and RC1.2 primed the beta chain across TRBC1 and TRBC2. TCRdb itself ran the UMI-ligation and nested PCR reads through MiXCR, one entry per CDR3 protein. The sample shows fewer than 40,000 distinct CDR3 sequences, approximately 6.8% of them seen only once. The sequence was collected from a human donor. The J gene is TRBJ1-1, the V gene TRBV2; TRBD1 aligns across 8 bases. The sample taken for sequencing was PBMCs spiked with cells of the T cell clone KT2. CDR3 coding DNA: TGTGCCAGCAGTGAAGAGTCGACAGGGGCGGGGAACACTGAAGCTTTCTTT. Amino acid sequence: CASSEESTGAGNTEAFF.